The clone carrying this T cell receptor (beta chain) has only a few counts. A read error may be the cause here, since a much bigger clone is one base away. The V end lost 4 bases, the J end lost 12 bases, and 13 bases lay between the germline ends. This CDR3 is 13 amino acids long. Germline V gene sequence: CDR1 SNHLY, CDR2 FYNNEI. The data originate from a study of spatial heterogeneity in lung cancer. Time point specified: sample taken at primary tumor resection. Patients with untreated early-stage non-small cell lung cancer, numbering some 72, were the donors. TCRdb re-analysed the 5' RACE reads in MiXCR, keeping a single row per CDR3 protein. The sample records about 5,300 distinct CDR3 sequences, over 5% being singletons.

This receptor was taken from a female donor with early-stage non-small cell lung cancer. This sequence joins TRBV2 and TRBJ1-6; D gene ambiguous. The sample was normal lung tissue next to the tumor, taken at surgery. The CDR3 reads CASSVSTPGPLHF. Here the CDR3 DNA reads TGTGCCAGCAGTGTTTCGACACCCGGACCCCTCCACTTT.